This TCR beta chain appears in the sequencing data of a study of CD8 T cell repertoires and HIV-1 epitope variants. Deletions cut 0 bases from V and 5 bases from J, with 8 bases between. The CDR3 is 13 residues long. Germline V gene data show CDR1 as SGHRS and CDR2 as YFSETQ. Assay: immunoSEQ multiplex PCR; the TCRdb copy retains only in-frame clones and omits some. The sample has thousands of clones, 65% to 70% seen once. This clone was seen a handful of times. Its antigen is not known. This sequence originates from a male donor with HIV. V is TRBV5-1 and J is TRBJ2-5, with unresolved D. The sample was cultured CD8+ T cells derived from PBMCs. CDR3: CASSLEGSETQYF. The CDR3 DNA sequence: TGCGCCAGCAGCTTGGAGGGTTCTGAGACCCAGTACTTC.